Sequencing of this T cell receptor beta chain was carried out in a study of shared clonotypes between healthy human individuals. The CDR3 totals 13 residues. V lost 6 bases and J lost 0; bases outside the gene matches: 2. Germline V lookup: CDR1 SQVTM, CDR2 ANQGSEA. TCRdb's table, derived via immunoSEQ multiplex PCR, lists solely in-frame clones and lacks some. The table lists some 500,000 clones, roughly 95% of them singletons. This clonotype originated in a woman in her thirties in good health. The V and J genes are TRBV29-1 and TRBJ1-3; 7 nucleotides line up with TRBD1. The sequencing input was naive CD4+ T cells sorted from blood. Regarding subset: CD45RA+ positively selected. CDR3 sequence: CSVGDSSGNTIYF. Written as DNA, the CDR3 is TGCAGCGTGGGGGACAGCTCTGGAAACACCATATATTTT.